This entry lists 12 T cell receptor beta chains sequenced from one sample in a study of cytomegalovirus exposure and HLA in healthy donors. The PCR had 60 Vbeta and 13 Jbeta primers. Profiling relied on immunoSEQ multiplex PCR, and the TCRdb table lists in-frame clones only, not all of them. The sample carries about 110,000 clones, about 73% recorded once. Sequencing was performed on PBMCs. These receptors all come from a woman in her 30s in good health and CMV-seronegative.

The V and J genes are TRBV7-2 and TRBJ1-6, with D unclear. In germline, CDR1 is SGHTA, CDR2 FQGNSA. The V end was cut by 1 base, the J end by 9 bases, with 13 bases between. The CDR3 totals 15 residues. CDR3 protein: CASSLGQAFSSPLHF. For the CDR3, the DNA is TGTGCCAGCAGCTTAGGGCAGGCTTTTTCTTCACCCCTCCACTTT.

The V call is TRBV27, the J call TRBJ2-1; D possibly corresponds to TRBD2 (6 bases). In germline, CDR1 is MNHEY, CDR2 SMNVEV (reference sequence). Trimming removed 7 bases from V and 2 bases from J, with 9 bases in between. The CDR3 consists of 13 residues. In DNA form, the CDR3 reads TGTGCCAGCAAGCGGGTCACCTACAATGAGCAGTTCTTC. Translation: CASKRVTYNEQFF.

The gene calls are TRBV27 and TRBJ1-1; D perhaps matches TRBD1 (5 bases). Trimming stripped 6 bases from V and 6 bases from J, with 17 bases between. Germline loops: CDR1 MNHEY, CDR2 SMNVEV (reference sequence). This CDR3 has 14 residues. The DNA for the CDR3 is TGTGCCAGCAGAGGGGCAGGTTGGTATCCTGAAGCTTTCTTT. Encoded protein: CASRGAGWYPEAFF.

J is TRBJ1-1 and V is TRBV7-6, with 11 bases lining up with TRBD1. The CDR3 contains 16 residues. Trimming took 7 bases from V and 5 from J; bases not matched to a gene: 12. The V gene's germline CDR1 is SGHVS and CDR2 FNYEAQ. DNA for the CDR3: TGTGCCAGCACCTTGACTCCGGGACAGGGGGGAACTGAAGCTTTCTTT. Its protein is CASTLTPGQGGTEAFF.

This rearrangement joins TRBV28 to TRBJ2-7; 9 positions match TRBD1. The junction had 2 bases not matched to a gene; V was cut back by 7 bases and J by 4 bases. CDR3 length: 12 residues. Germline loops: CDR1 MDHEN, CDR2 SYDVKM. CDR3 DNA sequence: TGTGCCAGCATGGACAGGGGTTACGAGCAGTACTTC. Residues: CASMDRGYEQYF.

V gene TRBV9 combines with J gene TRBJ1-5; perhaps TRBD1 as D (5 bases). The V end was cut by 3 bases, the J end by 4 bases, with 14 bases between. CDR1 is SGDLS, CDR2 YYNGEE, per germline. The CDR3 runs 15 residues. Here the CDR3 reads CASSAQGTWNQPQHF. CDR3 nucleotides: TGTGCCAGCAGCGCTCAGGGTACTTGGAATCAGCCCCAGCATTTT.

This chain joins TRBV20-1 and TRBJ2-1; the D is unclear. The germline CDR1 and CDR2 sequences are DFQATT and SNEGSKA (reference sequence). V lost 5 bases, J lost 8 bases, and 7 bases lay in between. The CDR3 runs to 10 residues. CDR3 DNA: TGCAGTGCTCCGCGCTATGAGCAGTTCTTC. The encoded protein is CSAPRYEQFF.

This clone came up a few times. This chain uses TRBV28 with TRBJ2-2, with 8 bases identical to TRBD1. The V segment lost 3 bases and the J segment 7 bases; nucleotides outside the gene matches: 4. The CDR3 runs to 14 residues. Germline-derived CDR1 and CDR2 are MDHEN and SYDVKM. Here the CDR3 reads CASSLTGDDGELFF. The DNA for the CDR3 is TGTGCCAGCAGTTTGACAGGGGACGACGGGGAGCTGTTTTTT.

The rearrangement joins TRBV29-1 to TRBJ1-3, with D uncertain. Germline V gene sequence: CDR1 SQVTM, CDR2 ANQGSEA. Trimming shortened V by 4 bases and J by 0 bases, and 7 bases separated the two germline ends. The CDR3 totals 13 residues. CDR3 sequence (DNA): TGCAGCGTTGTACAGCTCTCTGGAAACACCATATATTTT. It is translated as CSVVQLSGNTIYF.

On this clone: This specimen includes other DNA sequences encoding the same CDR3. J is TRBJ2-7 and V is TRBV4-1, with 10 bases matching TRBD2. Per germline, CDR1 MGHRA and CDR2 YSYEKL. V shed 4 bases, J shed 2 bases, and the junction held 5 bases outside the gene matches. The CDR3 spans 15 residues. The CDR3 DNA is TGCGCCAGCAGCCTGCAGCGGGAGGGCCCCTACGAGCAGTACTTC. As protein: CASSLQREGPYEQYF.

The chain recombines TRBV10-3 with TRBJ2-3; TRBD1 matches 11 bases. The CDR3 length is 15 residues. Unmatched junction bases numbered 9, after V lost 10 bases and J lost 3 bases. Germline V CDR1 and CDR2: ENHRY, SYGVKD. The CDR3 region is CATETGTGGTDTQYF. The CDR3 coding sequence is TGTGCCACCGAAACCGGGACAGGGGGAACAGATACGCAGTATTTT.

This chain joins TRBV6-6 and TRBJ1-2; 7 nucleotides agree with TRBD1. The germline V gene has CDR1 MNHNY and CDR2 SVGAGI (reference sequence). CDR3 length equals 14 residues. V gave up 6 bases and J gave up 4 bases; unmatched junction bases: 8. The CDR3 here is CASRGSQGIYGYTF. DNA for the CDR3: TGTGCCAGCAGGGGCTCACAGGGGATCTATGGCTACACCTTC.